The present entry profiles one TCR beta chain with its context. TCRdb re-derived calls from the 5' RACE reads in MiXCR, one entry per CDR3 protein. Among about 140,000 distinct CDR3 sequences listed, 30% to 35% were seen once. J was trimmed by 5 bases and V by 0 bases; bases with no gene match: 3. The CDR3 consists of 15 residues. The germline gives CDR1 SGHRS, CDR2 YFSETQ. This record comes from a study of CD8 T cells in ankylosing spondylitis. This receptor was identified in a male donor with ankylosing spondylitis. The gene calls are TRBV5-1 and TRBJ2-1; 9 nucleotides match TRBD2. Sequences were obtained from synovial fluid, either unsorted or a sorted T cell fraction (not recorded which). CDR3 residues: CASSLDGLAHNEQFF. The CDR3 DNA reads TGCGCCAGCAGCTTGGACGGACTAGCGCACAATGAGCAGTTCTTC.